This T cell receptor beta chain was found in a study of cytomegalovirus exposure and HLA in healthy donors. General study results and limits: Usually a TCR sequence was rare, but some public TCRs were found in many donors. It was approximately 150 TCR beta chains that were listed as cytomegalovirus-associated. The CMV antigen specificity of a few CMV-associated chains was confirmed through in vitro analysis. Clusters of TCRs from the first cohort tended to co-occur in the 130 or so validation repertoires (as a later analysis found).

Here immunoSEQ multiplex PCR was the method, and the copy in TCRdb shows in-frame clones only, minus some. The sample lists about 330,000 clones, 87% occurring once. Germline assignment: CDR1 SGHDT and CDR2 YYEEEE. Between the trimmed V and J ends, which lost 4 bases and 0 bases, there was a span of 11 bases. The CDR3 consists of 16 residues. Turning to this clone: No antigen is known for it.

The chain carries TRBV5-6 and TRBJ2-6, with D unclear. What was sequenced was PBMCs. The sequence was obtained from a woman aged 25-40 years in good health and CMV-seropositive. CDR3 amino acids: CASSAAGSSGANVLTF. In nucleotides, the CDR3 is TGTGCCAGCAGCGCCGCCGGTAGCTCTGGGGCCAACGTCCTGACTTTC.